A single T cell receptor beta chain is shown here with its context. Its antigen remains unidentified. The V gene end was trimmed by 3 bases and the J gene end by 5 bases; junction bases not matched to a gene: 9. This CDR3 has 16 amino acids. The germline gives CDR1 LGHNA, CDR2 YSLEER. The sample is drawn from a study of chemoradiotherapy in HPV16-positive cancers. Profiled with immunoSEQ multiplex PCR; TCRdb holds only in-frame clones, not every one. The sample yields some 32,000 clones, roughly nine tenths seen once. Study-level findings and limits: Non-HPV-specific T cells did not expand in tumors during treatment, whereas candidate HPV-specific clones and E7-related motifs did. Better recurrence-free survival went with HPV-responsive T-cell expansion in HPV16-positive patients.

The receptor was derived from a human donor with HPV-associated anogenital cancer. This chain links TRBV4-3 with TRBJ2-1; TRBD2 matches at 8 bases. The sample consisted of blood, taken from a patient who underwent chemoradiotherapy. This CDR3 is CASSQVGASGHNEQFF. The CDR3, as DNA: TGCGCCAGCAGCCAGGTCGGGGCTAGCGGGCACAATGAGCAGTTCTTC.